This TCR beta chain originates from a study of T-cell reconstitution after alpha-beta-depleted transplantation in children. Study conclusions and caveats: The origin of alpha-beta T cells about two months after transplant was reportedly several hundred expanded graft clones. Surviving recipient T cells and thymic progenitors produced the high day-60 TCRbeta diversity seen in some patients. Hyperexpanded clones declined; after one year, newly produced T cells mostly supplied diversity.

With respect to this clonotype: Its specificity is not known.

Molecular barcoding with unique molecular identifiers was used for the TCRbeta library. A single record per CDR3 protein comes from TCRdb applying MiXCR to the PCR reads. The sample gives about 420,000 distinct CDR3 sequences, about a sixth of which show up once; 29% is in the top ten. The CDR3 contains 14 residues. The ends lost 0 bases at V and 10 bases at J; junction bases unmatched: 5. Looked up from germline, CDR1 is LGHDT and CDR2 is YNNKEL (reference sequence). The gene calls are TRBV3-1 and TRBJ2-1, with TRBD2 identical over 8 bases. This TCR was sampled from a boy under two years old who had a stem cell transplant for Wiskott-Aldrich syndrome, so the T cells may come from the graft donor. The sample was PBMCs, mostly from graft donor cells, taken 360 days after TCRalphabeta/CD19-depleted stem cell transplant. The CDR3 loop reads CASSQELAGREQFF. The CDR3 region has the DNA TGTGCCAGCAGCCAAGAATTAGCGGGAAGGGAGCAGTTCTTC.